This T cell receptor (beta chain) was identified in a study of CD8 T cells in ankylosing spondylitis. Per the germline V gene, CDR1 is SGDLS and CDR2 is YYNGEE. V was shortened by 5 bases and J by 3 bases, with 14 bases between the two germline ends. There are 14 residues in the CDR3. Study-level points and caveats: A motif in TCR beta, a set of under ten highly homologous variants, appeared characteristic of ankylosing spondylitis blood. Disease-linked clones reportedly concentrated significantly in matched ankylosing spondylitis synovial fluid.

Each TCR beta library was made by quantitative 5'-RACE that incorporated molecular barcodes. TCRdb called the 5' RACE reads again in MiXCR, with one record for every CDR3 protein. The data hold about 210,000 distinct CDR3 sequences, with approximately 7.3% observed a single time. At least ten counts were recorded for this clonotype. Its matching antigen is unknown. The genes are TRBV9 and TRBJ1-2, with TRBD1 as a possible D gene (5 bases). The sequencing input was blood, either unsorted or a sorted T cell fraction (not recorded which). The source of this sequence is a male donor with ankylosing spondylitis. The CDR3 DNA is TGTGCCAGCAGTCCCGGGGGTGCGGACTATGGCTACACCTTC. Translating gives CASSPGGADYGYTF.